What follows are 28 T cell receptor beta chains derived from one specimen sequenced in a study of cytomegalovirus exposure and HLA in healthy donors. Primers included in the PCR were 60 Vbeta and 13 Jbeta primers. Produced via immunoSEQ multiplex PCR; TCRdb's table is partial and in-frame only. The profile shows about 140,000 clones, around 72% of them singletons. The sequenced material came from PBMCs. The receptor set was obtained from a human donor in good health.

The V and J genes are TRBV28 and TRBJ1-4; the D gene is possibly TRBD1 (5 bases). V lost 4 bases to trimming and J lost 4 bases, with 10 bases between them. The germline CDR1 and CDR2 sequences are MDHEN and SYDVKM. This CDR3 is built from 14 residues. In DNA, the CDR3 is TGTGCCAGCAGTTCGGGGGGGAGTAATGAAAAACTGTTTTTT. This sequence encodes CASSSGGSNEKLFF.

The chain links TRBV18 to TRBJ1-1, with 8 bases matching TRBD1. CDR3 length: 13 residues. Trimming cost V 3 bases and J 6 bases; bases outside gene matches: 3. Germline V gene sequence: CDR1 KGHSH, CDR2 LQKENI. In DNA, the CDR3 is TGTGCCAGCTCACCTATGACAGGGGCTGAAGCTTTCTTT. It encodes CASSPMTGAEAFF.

The V call is TRBV6-6, the J call TRBJ2-1, with 7 nucleotides matching TRBD1. The trim removed 6 bases at V and 10 bases at J, leaving 6 bases unmatched. Germline V gene sequence: CDR1 MNHNY, CDR2 SVGAGI (reference sequence). The CDR3 is 12 residues long. The CDR3 protein is CASSQDRAEQFF. In DNA, the CDR3 is TGTGCCAGCAGCCAAGACAGGGCAGAGCAGTTCTTC.

The chain recombines TRBV5-1 with TRBJ1-5; D gene unclear. The CDR3 runs 13 residues. Trimming took 4 bases from V and 7 from J, leaving 12 bases between them. CDR1 is SGHRS, CDR2 YFSETQ, per germline. CDR3 sequence: CASSLNSQQPQHF. Written as DNA, the CDR3 is TGCGCCAGCAGCCTTAACTCACAGCAGCCCCAGCATTTT.

The rearrangement uses TRBV4-1 and TRBJ2-1, with 7 bases identical to TRBD2. The CDR3 has 16 residues. Per the germline V gene, CDR1 is MGHRA and CDR2 is YSYEKL. V was pared by 1 base and J by 4 bases, with 7 bases of the junction left unmatched. The CDR3, as DNA: TGCGCCAGCAGCCAAGGTGGACTAGGGAGATACAATGAGCAGTTCTTC. This sequence encodes CASSQGGLGRYNEQFF.

This clone has just a few counts. This chain uses TRBV10-3 with TRBJ1-5, with D perhaps matching TRBD1 (5 bases). Trimming left V 8 bases short and J 2 bases short, with 10 bases between. Germline V lookup: CDR1 ENHRY, CDR2 SYGVKD. The CDR3 extends over 13 amino acids. CDR3 residues: CAISPGGNQPQHF. The DNA of the CDR3 is TGTGCCATCTCTCCGGGGGGCAATCAGCCCCAGCATTTT.

This chain uses TRBV19 with TRBJ2-1, with 7 bases that match TRBD2. Germline V CDR1 and CDR2: LNHDA, SQIVND (reference sequence). The CDR3 extends over 14 amino acids. Germline trimming cut 4 bases from V and 4 bases from J; bases unmatched to any gene: 4. The CDR3 DNA reads as TGTGCCAGTAGTACAGCGGGAAATTACAATGAGCAGTTCTTC. It encodes CASSTAGNYNEQFF. Supplemented by reference TRBV19 and TRBJ2-1, the full variable domain reads DGGITQSPKYLFRKEGQNVTLSCEQNLNHDAMYWYRQDPGQGLRLIYYSQIVNDFQKGDIAEGYSVSREKKESFPLTVTSAQKNPTAFYLCASSTAGNYNEQFFGPGTRLTVL.

This chain uses TRBV10-3 with TRBJ1-1; 7 bases fit TRBD1. There are 13 residues in the CDR3. Per the germline V gene, CDR1 is ENHRY and CDR2 is SYGVKD. V lost 10 bases, J lost 4 bases, and 9 bases stayed unmatched. Here the CDR3 DNA reads TGTGCCACGTGGGACAGCAAGTCCACTGAAGCTTTCTTT. It specifies CATWDSKSTEAFF.

The J gene is TRBJ2-7, the V gene TRBV11-3; a weak D match, TRBD2 (5 bases). The CDR3 loop spans 12 amino acids. The V gene lost 2 bases and the J gene lost 6 bases, with 8 bases spanning the gap. Germline CDR1 SGHNT, CDR2 YENEEA. The CDR3 nucleotides read TGTGCCAGCAGCTTAACGGGGTCCGAGCAGTACTTC. Amino acid sequence: CASSLTGSEQYF.

The rearrangement joins TRBV2 to TRBJ2-2; D might be TRBD2 (6 bases). Germline V gene lookup returns CDR1 SNHLY and CDR2 FYNNEI. The CDR3 spans 15 residues. V gave up 4 bases and J gave up 6 bases, with 15 bases separating them. The CDR3 coding sequence is TGTGCCAGCAGTGCGGCGGGGAGAGGTGCCGGGGAGCTGTTTTTT. Its translation is CASSAAGRGAGELFF.

This clone was picked up one time. The chain has TRBV7-9 and TRBJ2-2; TRBD1 matches at 10 bases. Germline trimming cut 8 bases from V and 5 bases from J; bases unmatched to any gene: 2. CDR3 size: 13 residues. Germline V gives CDR1 SEHNR, CDR2 FQNEAQ (reference sequence). CDR3 coding DNA: TGTGCCAGCGACAGGGGGCAAACCGGGGAGCTGTTTTTT. Amino acid sequence: CASDRGQTGELFF.

The chain recombines TRBV4-2 with TRBJ1-5; D unclear. Germline V CDR1 and CDR2: LGHNA, YNFKEQ. Deletions cut 0 bases from V and 5 bases from J, with 11 bases between. The CDR3 length is 15 residues. In DNA, the CDR3 is TGTGCCAGCAGCCAAGATGTCGAGCGGTATCAGCCCCAGCATTTT. Translated, it gives CASSQDVERYQPQHF.

The gene calls are TRBV10-1 and TRBJ2-3, with 7 bases identical to TRBD1. From germline, CDR1 is WNHNN and CDR2 SYGVQD (reference sequence). CDR3 length: 19 amino acids. Germline trimming cut 7 bases from V and 4 bases from J; bases unmatched to any gene: 23. DNA of the CDR3: TGCGCCAGCACTTCCCCGAGGGGGCGGGTTTTCCTCCCCTCAGATACGCAGTATTTT. Translated: CASTSPRGRVFLPSDTQYF.

There are a few counts of this clone. The gene calls are TRBV7-9 and TRBJ2-2, with D tentatively TRBD1 (5 bases). The CDR3 is 17 residues long. Germline lookup yields CDR1 SEHNR and CDR2 FQNEAQ (reference sequence). Trimming cost V 5 bases and J 0 bases, with 16 bases left between them. Written as DNA, the CDR3 is TGTGCCAGCAGCACGATAGTCAGGGTAACGAACACCGGGGAGCTGTTTTTT. This codes for CASSTIVRVTNTGELFF.

This clone appeared a single time. The chain is built from TRBV2 and TRBJ1-3; tentatively, D is TRBD1 (5 bases). Germline V gene lookup returns CDR1 SNHLY and CDR2 FYNNEI. With 7 bases removed from V and 0 bases from J, the gap between germline ends came to 10 bases. There are 14 residues in the CDR3. CDR3 protein: CASITDSSGNTIYF. CDR3 in DNA: TGTGCCAGCATTACTGACAGCTCTGGAAACACCATATATTTT.

The chain joins TRBV7-2 to TRBJ2-7, with 8 positions matching TRBD1. The CDR3 covers 14 residues. CDR1 SGHTA and CDR2 FQGNSA come from the germline V gene. V shed 5 bases and J 2 bases; nucleotides not matched to a gene: 5. In DNA, the CDR3 is TGTGCCAGCAGCGGACAGGGATTACCCTACGAGCAGTACTTC. Its protein is CASSGQGLPYEQYF.

CDR3 sequence reads: CASSRTGFGETQYF. The DNA for the CDR3 is TGTGCCAGCAGCCGGACAGGGTTTGGGGAGACCCAGTACTTC. V is TRBV6-1 and J is TRBJ2-5; 8 bases align to TRBD1. Trimming cost V 6 bases and J 5 bases; bases outside gene matches: 8. The CDR3 loop spans 14 amino acids. CDR1 MNHNS and CDR2 SASEGT come from the germline V gene.

This sequence joins TRBV6-1 and TRBJ2-1; D gene uncertain. Germline values: CDR1 MNHNS, CDR2 SASEGT. The CDR3 contains 17 residues. Trimming took 1 base from V and 0 from J, leaving 13 bases between them. CDR3 sequence reads: CASSEVWNSRSYNEQFF. The CDR3 nucleotides are TGTGCCAGCAGTGAAGTTTGGAACAGCCGCTCCTACAATGAGCAGTTCTTC.

CDR3 sequence: CASTGQGAYEQYF. The CDR3 DNA reads as TGTGCCAGCACGGGACAGGGGGCTTACGAGCAGTACTTC. The V and J genes are TRBV28 and TRBJ2-7, with 12 positions matching TRBD1. J gave up 4 bases and V 7 bases, and 2 bases lay outside the gene matches. The CDR3 runs 13 residues. Germline V lookup: CDR1 MDHEN, CDR2 SYDVKM.

The V and J genes are TRBV7-9 and TRBJ2-5; TRBD2 might be the D (6 bases). Germline CDR1 SEHNR, CDR2 FQNEAQ (reference sequence). Trimming pared 1 base from V and 5 bases from J, leaving 14 bases between. The CDR3 is made up of 15 amino acids. In DNA form, the CDR3 reads TGTGCCAGCAGCTTAGACGGAGGGCTGGGGGAGACCCAGTACTTC. This encodes CASSLDGGLGETQYF.

The chain has TRBV10-3 and TRBJ2-5; 10 bases agree with TRBD2. This CDR3 spans 15 amino acids. Unmatched junction bases numbered 6, after V lost 4 bases and J lost 4 bases. Per the germline V gene, CDR1 is ENHRY and CDR2 is SYGVKD. CDR3 region: CAISGSSGGRETQYF. As DNA, the CDR3 is TGTGCCATCAGTGGCTCTAGCGGGGGACGAGAGACCCAGTACTTC.

This clone was counted only a few times. This chain connects TRBV27 to TRBJ2-2; D not certain. Trimming left V 6 bases short and J 7 bases short, with 12 bases between. Germline V lookup: CDR1 MNHEY, CDR2 SMNVEV (reference sequence). The CDR3 runs 13 residues. CDR3 in amino acids: CASSHGPGGELFF. The CDR3 nucleotides read TGTGCCAGCAGCCACGGTCCTGGCGGGGAGCTGTTTTTT.

The chain couples TRBV18 to TRBJ1-6; D not certain. The CDR3 has 15 residues. Germline loops: CDR1 KGHSH, CDR2 LQKENI. Trimming removed 0 bases from V and 9 bases from J, with 12 bases in between. The DNA for the CDR3 is TGTGCCAGCTCACCACCCGGGGAGTCCAGTTCACCCCTCCACTTT. Translation: CASSPPGESSSPLHF.

The rearrangement uses TRBV4-1 and TRBJ2-7; no definite D call. The CDR3 has 14 residues. Germline V gene data show CDR1 as MGHRA and CDR2 as YSYEKL. With 5 bases removed from V and 3 bases from J, the gap between germline ends came to 14 bases. Here the CDR3 DNA reads TGCGCCAGCAGCTACCCCGGGTCTTACTACGAGCAGTACTTC. Amino acid sequence: CASSYPGSYYEQYF.

This chain joins TRBV7-2 and TRBJ2-7, with 9 bases aligning to TRBD1. In germline, CDR1 is SGHTA, CDR2 FQGNSA. Unmatched junction bases numbered 9, after V lost 1 base and J lost 5 bases. This CDR3 has 16 residues. The CDR3 spells CASSLVGDRASNEQYF. The CDR3 DNA reads as TGTGCCAGCAGCTTAGTTGGGGACAGGGCAAGTAACGAGCAGTACTTC.

The chain uses TRBV5-1 and TRBJ2-7, with 12 bases that match TRBD2. The ends lost 1 base at V and 0 bases at J; junction bases unmatched: 2. CDR3 size: 16 residues. Looked up from germline, CDR1 is SGHRS and CDR2 is YFSETQ. CDR3 amino acids: CASSLTSGRPSYEQYF. In DNA form, the CDR3 reads TGCGCCAGCAGCTTGACTAGCGGGAGGCCCTCCTACGAGCAGTACTTC.

This clone was observed a handful of times. The V call is TRBV7-2, the J call TRBJ2-1; TRBD2 agrees at 10 bases. The CDR3 covers 17 residues. Germline assignment: CDR1 SGHTA and CDR2 FQGNSA. Trimming cost V 1 base and J 6 bases; bases outside gene matches: 9. CDR3: CASSLGAAGGPINEQFF. Written as DNA, the CDR3 is TGTGCCAGCAGCTTAGGGGCAGCGGGAGGGCCAATCAATGAGCAGTTCTTC.

This chain connects TRBV9 to TRBJ2-1; D is ambiguous. Germline V lookup: CDR1 SGDLS, CDR2 YYNGEE. The germline V and J ends were trimmed by 10 bases and 6 bases, with 11 bases remaining between them. The CDR3 consists of 11 residues. In DNA form, the CDR3 reads TGTGCCTCCACTTCGGGCAATGAGCAGTTCTTC. Translating it yields CASTSGNEQFF.